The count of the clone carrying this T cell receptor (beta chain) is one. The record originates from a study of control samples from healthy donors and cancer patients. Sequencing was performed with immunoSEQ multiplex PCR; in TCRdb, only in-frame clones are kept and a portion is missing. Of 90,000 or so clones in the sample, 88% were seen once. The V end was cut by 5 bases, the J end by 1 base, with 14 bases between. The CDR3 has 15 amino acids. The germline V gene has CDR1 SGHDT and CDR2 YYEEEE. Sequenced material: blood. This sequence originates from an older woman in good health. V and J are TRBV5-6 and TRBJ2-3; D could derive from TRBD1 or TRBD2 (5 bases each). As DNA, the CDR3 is TGTGCCAGCAGACCTCCGGGACGGGGCACAGATACGCAGTATTTT. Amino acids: CASRPPGRGTDTQYF.